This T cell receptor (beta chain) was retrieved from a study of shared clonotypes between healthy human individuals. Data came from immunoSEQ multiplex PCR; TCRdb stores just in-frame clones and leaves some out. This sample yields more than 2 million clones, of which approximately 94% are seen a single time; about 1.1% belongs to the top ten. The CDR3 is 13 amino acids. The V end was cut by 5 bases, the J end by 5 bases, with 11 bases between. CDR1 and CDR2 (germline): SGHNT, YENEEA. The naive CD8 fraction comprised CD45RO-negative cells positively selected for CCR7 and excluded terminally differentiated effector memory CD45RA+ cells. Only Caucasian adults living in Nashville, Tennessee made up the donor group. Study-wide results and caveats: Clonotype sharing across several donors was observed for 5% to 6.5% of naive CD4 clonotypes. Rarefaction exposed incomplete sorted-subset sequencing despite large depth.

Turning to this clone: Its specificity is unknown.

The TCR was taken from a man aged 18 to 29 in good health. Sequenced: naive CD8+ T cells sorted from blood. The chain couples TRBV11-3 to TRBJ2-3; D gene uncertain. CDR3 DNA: TGTGCCAGCAGCCCCCCTTCGGAAGATACGCAGTATTTT. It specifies CASSPPSEDTQYF.